This T cell receptor (beta chain) was sequenced during a study of neurological immune-mediated disorders. Study at large: There were 35 or so multiple sclerosis patients; around 31 were relapsing-remitting and 3 were secondary progressive.

Using its own MiXCR run on the 5' RACE reads, TCRdb lists one record per CDR3 protein. The sample has 50,000 to 75,000 distinct CDR3 sequences; around 4% are singletons. The study's findings and limits: When repertoires were grouped phylogenetically, those of 18 of 34 multiple sclerosis patients fell into one related-CDR3 cluster, a possible signature. HTLV-1-associated myelopathy had the most TCR clonal expansion, whereas multiple sclerosis had the least (lower than in healthy controls).

This clonotype was detected many times. Its antigen is unidentified. Libraries used 2 million unsorted PBMCs kept frozen in RNAlater. CDR1 and CDR2 from the germline V gene are SGHRS and YFSETQ. This CDR3 is 14 amino acids long. V was cut by 0 bases and J by 6 bases, with 9 bases left in between. The sample taken for sequencing was PBMCs. The sequence came from a man aged 50 to 60 with multiple sclerosis. The chain uses TRBV5-1 and TRBJ2-2; D unresolved. The DNA for the CDR3 is TGCGCCAGCAGCTTGGCCGTGTTGCCCGGGGAGCTGTTTTTT. It translates to CASSLAVLPGELFF.